These 7 T cell receptor beta chains share one sample of origin, sequenced in a study of Ad26.COV2.S vaccination and SARS-CoV-2 variants. The treatment: 15 to 20 received Ad26.COV2.S at low or high dose, single or two shots; roughly 5 received placebo; per-sample allocation not given. The study sampled participants on day 63 after the first vaccine or placebo injection. The repertoire was sequenced with immunoSEQ multiplex PCR; TCRdb's copy has only in-frame clones and lacks some. The table shows 400,000 to 450,000 clones, with about 90% occurring only once. This specimen was peripheral blood, taken in a trial of Ad26.COV2.S vaccine versus placebo. These receptor sequences come from a person aged 18-60 years who received the Ad26.COV2.S COVID-19 vaccine or a placebo.

Only a few counts were recorded for this clone. V gene TRBV10-2 combines with J gene TRBJ2-5; a weak D match, TRBD2 (6 bases). This CDR3 contains 17 residues. V gave up 9 bases and J gave up 1 base, with 24 bases separating them. Germline values: CDR1 WSHSY, CDR2 SAAADI. CDR3 in amino acids: CARTRQKAFHPQETQYF. The CDR3 DNA reads TGCGCCAGGACTAGACAGAAAGCGTTCCATCCCCAAGAGACCCAGTACTTC.

Here the CDR3 DNA reads TGTGCCAGCAGCCCCGGGACTAGCGGGGGGGCCGACGCCTACGAGCAGTACTTC. Translation: CASSPGTSGGADAYEQYF. The V and J genes are TRBV13 and TRBJ2-7; 16 bases agree with TRBD2. Germline-derived CDR1 and CDR2 are PRHDT and FYEKMQ (reference sequence). The CDR3 spans 18 residues. The V and J ends lost 5 bases and 2 bases, in that order; junction bases with no gene match: 9.

The V gene is TRBV18, the J gene TRBJ2-7; no firm D call. Germline CDR1 and CDR2: KGHSH and LQKENI. V was cut by 2 bases and J by 0 bases, with 14 bases left in between. This CDR3 comprises 16 residues. The CDR3 DNA sequence: TGTGCCAGCTCACCAGATATTCTTAGACGCTCCTACGAGCAGTACTTC. Amino acids: CASSPDILRRSYEQYF.

The chain employs TRBV25-1 and TRBJ2-7; 7 bases match TRBD1. Germline V gene lookup returns CDR1 MGHDK and CDR2 SYGVNS. J lost 1 base, V lost 6 bases, and 3 bases had no gene match. The CDR3 consists of 13 residues. CDR3 protein: CASRLTGSYEQYF. The DNA of the CDR3 is TGTGCCAGCAGGTTGACAGGGTCCTACGAGCAGTACTTC.

This clone appeared once. The V call is TRBV6-2 or TRBV6-3, the J call TRBJ2-2; 7 nucleotides match TRBD2. V gave up 6 bases and J gave up 0 bases; unmatched junction bases: 4. The CDR3 runs to 15 residues. Germline CDR1 is MNHEY and CDR2 is SVGEGT. The CDR3 region is CASSPAGANTGELFF. The DNA for the CDR3 is TGTGCCAGCAGCCCCGCGGGGGCGAACACCGGGGAGCTGTTTTTT.

The chain couples TRBV5-1 to TRBJ1-2, with D maybe TRBD1 (5 bases). Trimming stripped 3 bases from V and 8 bases from J, with 17 bases between. CDR3 length: 14 residues. Germline CDR1 SGHRS, CDR2 YFSETQ. The CDR3 loop is CASSSGSGRVGYTF. DNA of the CDR3: TGCGCCAGCAGCTCCGGGTCGGGGCGGGTCGGCTACACCTTC.

The CDR3: CASSFRGGVGNTIYF. The CDR3 coding sequence is TGTGCCAGCAGCTTCAGAGGGGGCGTTGGAAACACCATATATTTT. The rearrangement links TRBV9 to TRBJ1-3, with TRBD1 matching over 7 bases. The CDR3 runs to 15 residues. Germline CDR1 reads SGDLS; CDR2 reads YYNGEE. The ends lost 4 bases at V and 3 bases at J; junction bases unmatched: 7. The entire variable domain, with the rest obtained from reference TRBV9 and TRBJ1-3, is as follows: DSGVTQTPKHLITATGQRVTLRCSPRSGDLSVYWYQQSLDQGLQFLIQYYNGEERAKGNILERFSAQQFPDLHSELNLSSLELGDSALYFCASSFRGGVGNTIYFGEGSWLTVV.